This T cell receptor beta chain was profiled in a study of T-cell reconstitution after alpha-beta-depleted transplantation in children. The V gene's germline CDR1 is LGHDT and CDR2 YNNKEL (reference sequence). This CDR3 is 13 amino acids long. V lost 1 base to trimming and J lost 4 bases; unmatched junction nucleotides: 1. Study findings and constraints: Several hundred expanded graft clones reportedly supplied alpha-beta T cells about two months after transplant. It was newly produced T cells that mostly accounted for T-cell counts and diversity one year after transplant.

There are many counts of this clonotype. Antigen unknown. Unique molecular identifiers were incorporated during preparation of the TCRbeta library. TCRdb recomputed calls from the PCR reads with MiXCR, one row per CDR3 protein. The sample lists just under 350,000 distinct CDR3 sequences; 15% to 20% were seen once. The chain joins TRBV3-1 to TRBJ2-7; 7 bases match TRBD2. The source is a male patient aged 2-15 years who had a stem cell transplant for acute lymphoblastic leukemia, so the T cells may come from the graft donor. Sequenced material: PBMCs, mostly from graft donor cells, taken 360 days after TCRalphabeta/CD19-depleted stem cell transplant. DNA of the CDR3: TGTGCCAGCAGCCAAGCTAGCGGTTACGAGCAGTACTTC. Its translation: CASSQASGYEQYF.